Following are 7 T cell receptor beta chains from one sample sequenced in a study of OX40 agonist ivuxolimab in advanced cancers. Here immunoSEQ multiplex PCR was the method, and the copy in TCRdb shows in-frame clones only, minus some. Found here are roughly 76,000 clones, about nine tenths of them singletons; the top ten hold less than 6%. The sample was CD4+ or CD8+ T cells sorted from blood, taken in a trial of the OX40 agonist ivuxolimab. The receptor source for this set is an adult with an advanced solid tumor such as melanoma, head and neck, liver or kidney cancer.

The CDR3 bases are TGCAGCGTTGAAGATCGCCTCATTTCGAGGGGAGGAGGGGCCTCTAACTATGGCTACACCTTC. Its translation: CSVEDRLISRGGGASNYGYTF. The V and J genes are TRBV29-1 and TRBJ1-2, with D maybe TRBD1 (5 bases). The CDR3 is 21 residues long. CDR1 is SQVTM, CDR2 ANQGSEA, per germline. V was shortened by 0 bases and J by 0 bases, with 29 bases between the two germline ends.

The rearrangement joins TRBV15 to TRBJ2-3; TRBD1 aligns across 8 bases. This CDR3 has 13 amino acids. The ends lost 5 bases at V and 11 bases at J; junction bases unmatched: 9. Germline V gene lookup returns CDR1 LNHNV and CDR2 YYDKDF (reference sequence). The CDR3, as DNA: TGTGCCACCAGCTCTTACAGGGGGTATGAGCAGTATTTT. Residues: CATSSYRGYEQYF.

This clone was seen once. This chain joins TRBV6-5 and TRBJ2-5; the D gene is possibly TRBD2 (6 bases). CDR3 length: 14 residues. The ends were cut back, 5 bases at V and 2 bases at J, with 12 bases in the middle. Per germline, CDR1 MNHEY and CDR2 SVGAGI. CDR3: CASSTSPNQETQYF. In nucleotides, the CDR3 is TGTGCCAGCAGTACTAGCCCCAATCAAGAGACCCAGTACTTC.

This clone was detected once. This rearrangement joins TRBV4-1 to TRBJ2-2; 8 positions agree with TRBD1. From germline, CDR1 is MGHRA and CDR2 YSYEKL. There are 15 residues in the CDR3. Trimming at V came to 1 base and at J to 5 bases, leaving 3 bases not matched to a gene. The CDR3 region has the DNA TGCGCCAGCAGCCAAGGGACAGGGTGGACCGGGGAGCTGTTTTTT. Protein: CASSQGTGWTGELFF.

A single count supports this clone. V gene TRBV4-3 combines with J gene TRBJ2-7, with D perhaps matching TRBD2 (7 bases). This CDR3 spans 15 amino acids. Germline V lookup: CDR1 LGHNA, CDR2 YSLEER. With 0 bases removed from V and 6 bases from J, the gap between germline ends came to 15 bases. The CDR3 spells CASSQDRAGEGEQYF. The CDR3, as DNA: TGCGCCAGCAGCCAAGATAGGGCAGGGGAGGGCGAGCAGTACTTC.

The V call is TRBV5-4, the J call TRBJ1-2, with 7 bases aligning to TRBD1. The CDR3 runs 15 residues. The ends lost 5 bases at V and 4 bases at J; junction bases unmatched: 11. Germline loops: CDR1 SGHNT, CDR2 YYREEE (reference sequence). The CDR3 region is CASSPRGQTIYGYTF. CDR3 in DNA: TGTGCCAGCAGTCCGAGGGGACAGACAATCTATGGCTACACCTTC.

The DNA for the CDR3 is TGTGCCAGCAGTTCAGGCAGGTCGACTAGTCCGGAGACCCAGTACTTC. It translates to CASSSGRSTSPETQYF. This chain uses TRBV9 with TRBJ2-5; weak D call: TRBD2 (6 bases). This CDR3 has 16 residues. V lost 5 bases, J lost 5 bases, and 22 bases lay in between. From germline, CDR1 is SGDLS and CDR2 YYNGEE.